The clone carrying this TCR beta chain was observed many times. Trimming cost V 2 bases and J 8 bases, with 9 bases left between them. The CDR3 sequence is 11 residues long. Germline CDR1 and CDR2: DFQATT and SNEGSKA (reference sequence). TCRdb reanalyzed the PCR reads via MiXCR. The table has tens of thousands of clones, roughly 16% seen once; the top ten hold about a tenth. Thyroid surgery was performed in patients who had received no treatment beforehand. The data are from a study of metastatic and nonmetastatic thyroid tumors. Study-wide background: Patients with malignant and benign thyroid disease provided blood and tumor or nodule tissue, whose repertoires were compared.

The sequence was obtained from a male donor with papillary thyroid cancer or a benign thyroid nodule (not recorded which). Some clones in this sample may be carry-over from other donors' samples. The sequenced sample was blood. V gene TRBV20-1 combines with J gene TRBJ1-2; D not certain. CDR3 residues: CSARLVGGYTF. CDR3 sequence (DNA): TGCAGTGCTAGACTGGTAGGCGGCTACACCTTC.